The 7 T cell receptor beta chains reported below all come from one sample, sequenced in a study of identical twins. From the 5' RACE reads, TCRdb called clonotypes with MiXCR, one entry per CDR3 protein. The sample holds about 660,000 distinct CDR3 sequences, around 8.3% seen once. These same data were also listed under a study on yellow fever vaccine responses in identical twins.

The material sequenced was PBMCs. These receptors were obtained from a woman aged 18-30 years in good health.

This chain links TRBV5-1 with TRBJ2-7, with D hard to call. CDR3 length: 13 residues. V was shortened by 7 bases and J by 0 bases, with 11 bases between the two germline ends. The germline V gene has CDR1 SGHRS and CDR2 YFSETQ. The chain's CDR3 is CASHYDNSYEQYF. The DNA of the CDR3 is TGCGCCAGCCACTACGATAACTCCTACGAGCAGTACTTC.

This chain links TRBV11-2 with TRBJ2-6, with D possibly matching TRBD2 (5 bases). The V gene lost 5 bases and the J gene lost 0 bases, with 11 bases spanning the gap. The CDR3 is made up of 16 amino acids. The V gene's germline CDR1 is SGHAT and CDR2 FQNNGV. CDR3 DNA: TGTGCCAGCAGCCTCGACGGACTCTCTGGGGCCAACGTCCTGACTTTC. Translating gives CASSLDGLSGANVLTF.

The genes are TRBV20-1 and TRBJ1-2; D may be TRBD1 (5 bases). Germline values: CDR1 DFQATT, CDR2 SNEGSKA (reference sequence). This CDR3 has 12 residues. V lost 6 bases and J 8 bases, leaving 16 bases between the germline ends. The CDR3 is CSARIRAGGYTF. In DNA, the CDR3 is TGCAGTGCGAGGATCAGGGCGGGGGGCTACACCTTC.

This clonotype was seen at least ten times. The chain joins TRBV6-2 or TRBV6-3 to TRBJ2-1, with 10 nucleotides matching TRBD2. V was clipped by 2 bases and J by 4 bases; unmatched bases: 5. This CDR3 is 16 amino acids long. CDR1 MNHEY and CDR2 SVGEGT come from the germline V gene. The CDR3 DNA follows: TGTGCCAGCAGTTACGGGCTAGCGGGAGCATACAATGAGCAGTTCTTC. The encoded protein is CASSYGLAGAYNEQFF.

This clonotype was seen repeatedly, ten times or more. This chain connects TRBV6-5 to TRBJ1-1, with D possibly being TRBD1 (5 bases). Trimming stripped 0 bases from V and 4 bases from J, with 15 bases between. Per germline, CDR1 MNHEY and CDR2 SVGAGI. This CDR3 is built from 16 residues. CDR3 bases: TGTGCCAGCAGTTACTCGACCCAGGGCGGAAGCACTGAAGCTTTCTTT. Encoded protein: CASSYSTQGGSTEAFF.

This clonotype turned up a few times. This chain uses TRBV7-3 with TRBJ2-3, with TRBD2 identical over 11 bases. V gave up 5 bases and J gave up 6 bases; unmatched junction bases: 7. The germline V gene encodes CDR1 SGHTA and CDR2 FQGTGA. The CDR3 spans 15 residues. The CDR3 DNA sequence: TGTGCCAGCAGCCCAACTAGCGGGGGAAGCGATACGCAGTATTTT. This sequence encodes CASSPTSGGSDTQYF.

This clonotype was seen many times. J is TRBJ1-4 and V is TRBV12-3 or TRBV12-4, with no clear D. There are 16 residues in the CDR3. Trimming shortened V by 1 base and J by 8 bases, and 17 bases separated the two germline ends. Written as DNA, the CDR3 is TGTGCCAGCAGTTTAGGTAAAAGGAGGAATCGAGAAAAACTGTTTTTT. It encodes CASSLGKRRNREKLFF.